Sequencing of this T cell receptor beta chain was carried out in a study of CD8 T cells in Susac syndrome. Trimming removed 0 bases from V and 4 bases from J, with 8 bases in between. The germline V gene encodes CDR1 SGHTA and CDR2 FQGTGA. The CDR3 is 14 amino acids. An input of about 0.5 to 1 ug of RNA was subjected to reverse transcription using random hexamers. Amplification of the TCR beta CDR3 was carried out by immunoSEQ multiplex PCR, which spanned a total of 54 Vbeta and 13 Jbeta segments. TCRdb passed the immunoSEQ multiplex PCR reads through MiXCR, listing each CDR3 protein once. The sample includes 130,000 or so distinct CDR3 sequences, approximately 95% of them seen just once.

The chain has TRBV7-3 and TRBJ2-3, with D unclear. The sample was CD4+ T cells from PBMCs. This TCR was sampled from a human donor with multiple sclerosis. The CDR3: CASSLTPGPDTQYF. The DNA for the CDR3 is TGTGCCAGCAGCTTAACCCCAGGCCCAGATACGCAGTATTTT.